This T cell receptor beta chain came from a study of T-cell memory formation after mild COVID-19. Overall study findings and caveats: For second-wave clones that peaked at day 37, SARS-CoV-2 specificity went unverified.

A note on this clonotype: Antigen unknown.

V gave up 5 bases and J gave up 1 base, with 12 bases separating them. CDR1 is MNHEY and CDR2 is SMNVEV in the germline V gene (reference sequence). The CDR3 runs to 15 residues. MiXCR, run by TCRdb on the 5' RACE reads, gives a single entry per CDR3 protein. The sample holds some 410,000 distinct CDR3 sequences, around a quarter seen once. This chain connects TRBV27 to TRBJ2-1; D perhaps matches TRBD2 (6 bases). The TCR originated in an adult woman who had mild COVID-19 (a few samples of this study predate the infection). Cell type and time point are not known. Material: PBMCs or a T cell subset sorted from them (not recorded which). CDR3 in DNA: TGTGCCAGCAGTCCCGGGGACTTTTCCTACAATGAGCAGTTCTTC. Residues: CASSPGDFSYNEQFF.